This is a list of T cell receptor beta chains from one sample in a study of blood T cell repertoires in COVID-19. The data were produced by immunoSEQ multiplex PCR, yet TCRdb's version contains in-frame clones alone and is incomplete. The table shows 250,000 to 350,000 clones, with roughly nine tenths occurring only once. Sequencing used peripheral blood. These receptors all stem from a woman under 40 with COVID-19, enrolled during active disease. Both conserved end residues are part of each CDR3. D genes are given only for firm matches. The size field is filled for only some rows; it gives once, few, many or a size class.

J | D | size | V | DNA | CDR3
TRBJ1-4 | NA | NA | TRBV10-3 | TGTGCCACCAGAGCGGGCGGACGGACGGTGAATGAAAAACTGTTTTTT | CATRAGGRTVNEKLFF
TRBJ2-2 | TRBD2 | NA | TRBV7-2 | TGTGCCAGCAGCTCCCAGGGAGGGACCACCGGGGAGCTGTTTTTT | CASSSQGGTTGELFF
TRBJ2-3 | TRBD2 | NA | TRBV18 | TGTGCCAGCTCATTCACGGCCCCTAGCGGAAACACAGATACGCAGTATTTT | CASSFTAPSGNTDTQYF
TRBJ2-3 | NA | NA | TRBV5-1 | TGCGCCAGCAGCTCTTATCCTTTCGACCAGGGAGATACGCAGTATTTT | CASSSYPFDQGDTQYF
TRBJ2-2 | TRBD1 | NA | TRBV11-2 | TGTGCCAGCAGCCCCGAGGGGGCAGGGACGAACACCGGGGAGCTGTTTTTT | CASSPEGAGTNTGELFF
TRBJ1-1 | NA | NA | TRBV5-1 | TGCGCCAGCAGCTTGGAAGGGACAAACACTGAAGCTTTCTTT | CASSLEGTNTEAFF
TRBJ1-2 | TRBD1 | NA | TRBV5-6 | TGTGCCAGCAGCTACTTACAGGGGAACAATGGCTACACCTTC | CASSYLQGNNGYTF
TRBJ2-1 | NA | NA | TRBV29-1 | TGCAGCGTACGCGGACTTCCTCGACCCAATGAGCAGTTCTTC | CSVRGLPRPNEQFF
TRBJ1-2 | NA | once | TRBV3-1/TRBV3-2 | TGTGCCAGCAGCCCTCAGGGTCGGGGCTACACCTTC | CASSPQGRGYTF
TRBJ2-7 | NA | NA | TRBV6-6 | TGTGCCAGCAGTTATCGGACAGTCTCCTACGAGCAGTACTTC | CASSYRTVSYEQYF
TRBJ1-1 | NA | NA | TRBV7-2 | TGTGCCAGCAGCTTAGCCGCGGTGAACACTGAAGCTTTCTTT | CASSLAAVNTEAFF
TRBJ2-2 | NA | NA | TRBV27 | TGTGCCAGCAGTTTTGGGGCAGGGGCCACCGGGGAGCTGTTTTTT | CASSFGAGATGELFF